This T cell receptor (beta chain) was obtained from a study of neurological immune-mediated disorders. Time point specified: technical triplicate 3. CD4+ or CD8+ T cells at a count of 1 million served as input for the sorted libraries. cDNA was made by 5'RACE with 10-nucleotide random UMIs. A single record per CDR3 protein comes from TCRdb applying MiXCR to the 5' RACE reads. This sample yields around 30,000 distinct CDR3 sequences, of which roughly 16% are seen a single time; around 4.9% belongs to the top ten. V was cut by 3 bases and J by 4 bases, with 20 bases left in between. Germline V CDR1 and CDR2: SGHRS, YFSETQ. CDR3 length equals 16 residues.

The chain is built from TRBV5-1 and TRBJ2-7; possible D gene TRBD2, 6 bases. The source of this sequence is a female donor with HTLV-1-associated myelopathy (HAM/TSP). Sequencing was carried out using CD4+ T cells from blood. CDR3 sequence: CASSSSNGGNGYEQYF. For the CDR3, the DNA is TGCGCCAGCAGCTCGTCAAATGGAGGGAATGGTTACGAGCAGTACTTC. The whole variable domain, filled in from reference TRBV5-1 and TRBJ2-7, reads KAGVTQTPRYLIKTRGQQVTLSCSPISGHRSVSWYQQTPGQGLQFLFEYFSETQRNKGNFPGRFSGRQFSNSRSEMNVSTLELGDSALYLCASSSSNGGNGYEQYFGPGTRLTVT.